Below are 20 T cell receptor beta chains sequenced from a single sample in a study of T-cell reconstitution after alpha-beta-depleted transplantation in children. The authors prepared the TCRbeta library with unique molecular identifiers. TCRdb called the PCR reads again in MiXCR, with one record for every CDR3 protein. The table shows hundreds of thousands of distinct CDR3 sequences, with around 12% occurring only once. This sample comprised PBMCs from the stem cell graft donor, obtained from the stem cell graft. The receptors were sampled from a human donor who donated a stem cell graft to a child with acute lymphoblastic leukemia.

The sample holds many counts of this clonotype. V and J are TRBV3-1 and TRBJ2-1, with TRBD2 identical over 10 bases. Per germline, CDR1 LGHDT and CDR2 YNNKEL (reference sequence). V lost 4 bases to trimming and J lost 4 bases; unmatched junction nucleotides: 25. The CDR3 has 22 residues. The CDR3 sequence: CASSRLGGLAGEAGTGYNEQFF. As DNA, the CDR3 is TGTGCCAGCAGCCGGCTTGGTGGGCTAGCGGGAGAGGCGGGTACAGGGTACAATGAGCAGTTCTTC.

Ten or more counts support this clonotype. The gene calls are TRBV10-3 and TRBJ1-2, with 11 bases aligning to TRBD1. The CDR3 runs 13 residues. In germline, CDR1 is ENHRY, CDR2 SYGVKD. V trimming: 7 bases; J trimming: 7 bases; junction bases outside the gene matches: 5. The CDR3 nucleotides are TGTGCCATCACCGCGGGACAGGGGGGTGGCTACACCTTC. It yields the protein CAITAGQGGGYTF.

This clonotype came up many times. The chain is built from TRBV12-3 or TRBV12-4 and TRBJ2-2; D is possibly TRBD1 (5 bases). Trimming took off 4 bases at V and 4 bases at J, with 13 bases between the two ends. The CDR3 covers 15 residues. The DNA for the CDR3 is TGTGCCAGCAGTTACCCTACAGGTGCCACCGGGGAGCTGTTTTTT. Its protein is CASSYPTGATGELFF.

This clonotype has at least ten counts. The chain recombines TRBV11-1 with TRBJ1-6; TRBD1 matches 8 bases. V gave up 0 bases and J gave up 4 bases; unmatched junction bases: 8. This CDR3 has 18 amino acids. Germline CDR1 and CDR2: SGHAT and FQDESV (reference sequence). CDR3 residues: CASSLADRGASYNSPLHF. The CDR3 nucleotides read TGTGCCAGCAGCTTAGCCGACAGGGGCGCAAGTTATAATTCACCCCTCCACTTT. Using reference TRBV11-1 and TRBJ1-6 for the parts outside the CDR3, the full variable domain is EAEVAQSPRYKITEKSQAVAFWCDPISGHATLYWYRQILGQGPELLVQFQDESVVDDSQLPKDRFSAERLKGVDSTLKIQPAELGDSAMYLCASSLADRGASYNSPLHFGNGTRLTVT.

V usage is TRBV27 and J usage is TRBJ2-7; 10 nucleotides agree with TRBD1. Germline CDR1 is MNHEY and CDR2 is SMNVEV (reference sequence). After removal of 9 bases from V and 1 base from J, the junction contained 15 bases not matched to a gene. CDR3 length equals 17 residues. The CDR3 nucleotides read TGTGCCAGTTTGCCGGGACAGGGGTTATATGCTTCCTACGAGCAGTACTTC. It encodes CASLPGQGLYASYEQYF.

This clonotype was seen at least ten times. This chain links TRBV27 with TRBJ2-1; D is unresolved. The CDR3 loop spans 15 amino acids. The germline gives CDR1 MNHEY, CDR2 SMNVEV (reference sequence). V gave up 0 bases and J gave up 2 bases, with 8 bases separating them. In DNA, the CDR3 is TGTGCCAGCAGTTTATCCCCTTCAACCTACAATGAGCAGTTCTTC. Encoded protein: CASSLSPSTYNEQFF.

As regards this clonotype: This may arise from a read error, as a much more abundant clone is one base away. The rearrangement joins TRBV9 to TRBJ2-4; no definite D call. Germline CDR1 is SGDLS and CDR2 is YYNGEE. This CDR3 is built from 11 residues. The CDR3 spells CARSASDIQYF. The DNA of the CDR3 is TGTGCCCGCAGCGCTTCTGACATTCAGTACTTC.

This clonotype was seen at least ten times. The chain has TRBV10-3 and TRBJ1-2, with D uncertain. Germline CDR1 reads ENHRY; CDR2 reads SYGVKD. CDR3 length: 13 amino acids. The V and J ends lost 3 bases and 4 bases respectively, with 9 bases between them. The CDR3 sequence: CAISDPQPYGYTF. CDR3 bases: TGTGCCATCAGTGATCCACAGCCCTATGGCTACACCTTC.

This clonotype was picked up many times. V usage is TRBV20-1 and J usage is TRBJ1-4, with 9 bases fitting TRBD1. The J segment lost 5 bases and the V segment lost 3 bases, leaving 4 bases of the junction unmatched. The length of the CDR3 is 14 residues. The germline gives CDR1 DFQATT, CDR2 SNEGSKA (reference sequence). In DNA, the CDR3 is TGCAGTGCTAGGCCCGGACAGGGGAATGAAAAACTGTTTTTT. This gives the protein CSARPGQGNEKLFF.

This clonotype was seen at least ten times. The chain employs TRBV11-3 and TRBJ2-1; 7 nucleotides agree with TRBD2. CDR3 length: 16 amino acids. Trimming cost V 2 bases and J 4 bases; bases outside gene matches: 8. The germline V gene has CDR1 SGHNT and CDR2 YENEEA. The CDR3: CASSLYASGTYNEQFF. DNA of the CDR3: TGTGCCAGCAGCTTATACGCTAGCGGTACATACAATGAGCAGTTCTTC.

Ten or more counts support this clonotype. The chain uses TRBV29-1 and TRBJ2-2, with 9 bases aligning to TRBD1. Germline lookup yields CDR1 SQVTM and CDR2 ANQGSEA. The CDR3 has 12 amino acids. Losses at the gene ends were 6 bases for V and 9 bases for J; bases not matched to a gene: 5. In DNA form, the CDR3 reads TGCAGCGTCCTACAGGGGGCGAGGGAGCTGTTTTTT. Protein product: CSVLQGARELFF.

This clonotype was detected many times. The rearrangement joins TRBV5-1 to TRBJ1-1; maybe TRBD1 (5 bases). From germline, CDR1 is SGHRS and CDR2 YFSETQ. This CDR3 region has 15 residues. V gave up 0 bases and J gave up 1 base, with 10 bases separating them. CDR3 region: CASSLEPGTNTEAFF. In nucleotides, the CDR3 is TGCGCCAGCAGCTTGGAACCCGGGACGAACACTGAAGCTTTCTTT.

This clonotype was recorded once. Given a much more abundant clone one base away, this may be a read error. The gene calls are TRBV29-1 and TRBJ1-4; D ambiguous. The ends were cut back, 5 bases at V and 0 bases at J, with 10 bases in the middle. This CDR3 comprises 14 residues. Germline-derived CDR1 and CDR2 are SQVTM and ANQGSEA. CDR3 coding DNA: TGCAGCGTTCGAGGGATTGCAACTAATGAAAAACTGTTTTTT. It encodes CSVRGIATNEKLFF.

At least ten counts were recorded for this clonotype. This sequence joins TRBV5-1 and TRBJ2-3, with 7 nucleotides matching TRBD2. The CDR3 loop spans 16 amino acids. The V and J ends lost 4 bases and 5 bases, in that order; junction bases with no gene match: 13. CDR1 is SGHRS and CDR2 is YFSETQ in the germline V gene. CDR3 in DNA: TGCGCCAGCAGCCCCCGTGGTGACGGGAGGATAGATACGCAGTATTTT. Translated, it gives CASSPRGDGRIDTQYF. Full variable domain (outside the CDR3, taken from reference TRBV5-1 and TRBJ2-3): KAGVTQTPRYLIKTRGQQVTLSCSPISGHRSVSWYQQTPGQGLQFLFEYFSETQRNKGNFPGRFSGRQFSNSRSEMNVSTLELGDSALYLCASSPRGDGRIDTQYFGPGTRLTVL.

This clonotype has a count of ten or more. The gene calls are TRBV20-1 and TRBJ2-3; TRBD2 might be the D (6 bases). CDR1 is DFQATT and CDR2 is SNEGSKA in the germline V gene (reference sequence). This CDR3 is 14 amino acids long. V was cut by 2 bases and J by 2 bases, with 11 bases left in between. The DNA of the CDR3 is TGCAGTGCTAGACGTCCGGGACTCACAGATACGCAGTATTTT. Its translation is CSARRPGLTDTQYF.

This clonotype was found many times. The chain has TRBV27 and TRBJ2-7, with 8 bases that match TRBD2. V lost 4 bases, J lost 7 bases, and 3 bases stayed unmatched. There are 12 residues in the CDR3. Per the germline V gene, CDR1 is MNHEY and CDR2 is SMNVEV (reference sequence). The CDR3 loop reads CASSYGRGEQYF. For the CDR3, the DNA is TGTGCCAGCAGTTACGGGAGGGGAGAGCAGTACTTC.

Ten or more counts support this clonotype. The chain couples TRBV6-2 or TRBV6-3 to TRBJ2-5; 12 nucleotides agree with TRBD1. The germline V gene has CDR1 MNHEY and CDR2 SVGEGT. CDR3 length equals 16 residues. After removal of 5 bases from V and 5 bases from J, the junction contained 9 bases not matched to a gene. The CDR3 region is CASSTRDRGRTETQYF. CDR3 bases: TGTGCCAGCAGTACCCGGGACAGGGGGCGCACGGAGACCCAGTACTTC.

For this clonotype: A much larger clonotype is one base distant, so this may be a read error. The chain is built from TRBV6-1 and TRBJ2-7, with D tentatively TRBD1 (6 bases). The CDR3 length is 14 residues. V was shortened by 6 bases and J by 6 bases, with 18 bases between the two germline ends. The germline CDR1 and CDR2 sequences are MNHNS and SASEGT. The CDR3 nucleotides read TGTGCCAGCAGAGCAGACAGGTGGCTTATCGAGCAGTACTTC. Encoded protein: CASRADRWLIEQYF.

This clonotype was observed a handful of times. The V gene is TRBV7-2, the J gene TRBJ1-2, with TRBD1 matching over 7 bases. Trimming at V came to 5 bases and at J to 6 bases, leaving 6 bases not matched to a gene. The CDR3 spans 13 residues. Germline V CDR1 and CDR2: SGHTA, FQGNSA. This chain's CDR3 is CASSPGQLDGYTF. CDR3 coding DNA: TGTGCCAGCAGCCCGGGACAGTTAGATGGCTACACCTTC.

This clonotype occurred many times. V and J are TRBV7-9 and TRBJ2-1; D gene uncertain. Trimming stripped 5 bases from V and 6 bases from J, with 20 bases between. CDR1 is SEHNR, CDR2 FQNEAQ, per germline (reference sequence). The CDR3 is 16 residues long. This CDR3 reads CASSGALGLSSNEQFF. The CDR3 nucleotides read TGTGCCAGCAGCGGCGCGCTCGGGCTATCAAGCAATGAGCAGTTCTTC.